This note documents a single TCR beta chain sequence. CDR3 length: 15 amino acids. V shed 3 bases and J shed 2 bases, with 10 bases lying between them. Per the germline V gene, CDR1 is LNHNV and CDR2 is YYDKDF (reference sequence). The sample originates from a study of blood T cell repertoires in COVID-19. Study as a whole: Italy, Spain and the United States were the sources of the convalescent and acute COVID-19 samples.

In the original workflow: From reference gene primer amplification, estimates of nucleated cell counts were derived. Assay: immunoSEQ multiplex PCR; the TCRdb copy retains only in-frame clones and omits some. V and J calls plus clone size are reproduced from that table; the DNA served to infer D and trimming. The table records under 250,000 clones, under 90% of them present only once. Sequencing used peripheral blood. The source is an elderly woman with acute or convalescent COVID-19. The chain joins TRBV15 to TRBJ1-4, with D perhaps matching TRBD1 (6 bases). The CDR3 here is CATSSRGSTNEKLFF. DNA of the CDR3: TGTGCCACCAGCAGTAGGGGGAGCACTAATGAAAAACTGTTTTTT.